Listed below are T cell receptor beta chains from one sample, sequenced in a study of T cells after yellow fever vaccination. TCRdb redid the calling of the 5' RACE reads with MiXCR, one entry per CDR3 protein. In the table there are more than 90,000 distinct CDR3 sequences, roughly 8.9% of which are singletons. Source: CD8+ T cells sorted from PBMCs, taken 45 days after the yellow fever booster vaccination. These receptors originate from a man aged 25 to 45 who received the YFV17D yellow fever vaccine. The CDR3 runs from the conserved cysteine through the conserved F or W. The D gene is left open where the match is weak. Size values are once, few and many counts, or a class for expanded clones, and some rows have none.

DNA | CDR3 | J | D | length | V | size
TGTGCCACCAGTGAGAGAGCGGGAGGGAGACAAGAGACCCAGTACTTC | CATSERAGGRQETQYF | TRBJ2-5 | TRBD2 | 16 | TRBV24-1 | many
TGCAGCGTCCCGGGACAGGTCTCCTACGAGCAGTACTTC | CSVPGQVSYEQYF | TRBJ2-7 | TRBD1 | 13 | TRBV29-1 | many
TGCAGCGTTGAGGCACCCTCTGGGGCCAACGTCCTGACTTTC | CSVEAPSGANVLTF | TRBJ2-6 | NA | 14 | TRBV29-1 | NA
TGTGCCAGCAGTTATTTAGGAGTGGATGAGACCCAGTACTTC | CASSYLGVDETQYF | TRBJ2-5 | NA | 14 | TRBV6-5 | many
TGTGCCAGCAGCTCTCGGACGGAGAACTCTGGAAACACCATATATTTT | CASSSRTENSGNTIYF | TRBJ1-3 | NA | 16 | TRBV7-9 | many
TGTGCCAGCAGCGGGGGACAGGGGAGGACGTACGAGCAGTACTTC | CASSGGQGRTYEQYF | TRBJ2-7 | TRBD1 | 15 | TRBV9 | few
TGTGCCAGCAGCCCCTCTCTAGCCCTATGGAATGAGCAGTTCTTC | CASSPSLALWNEQFF | TRBJ2-1 | NA | 15 | TRBV9 | many
TGTGCCAGCCGACAGGGCACTGAAGCTTTCTTT | CASRQGTEAFF | TRBJ1-1 | TRBD1 | 11 | TRBV5-5 | many
TGCAGTGCTCCGAGTGAGAGCGGGAGGAGGAATGAGCAGTTCTTC | CSAPSESGRRNEQFF | TRBJ2-1 | TRBD2 | 15 | TRBV20-1 | many
TGTGCCAGCAGTTTTAGCGGGGGCTCCTACAATGAGCAGTTCTTC | CASSFSGGSYNEQFF | TRBJ2-1 | TRBD2 | 15 | TRBV27 | few
TGTGCCAGCAGTCCTAGGGTCACCGGGGAGCTGTTTTTT | CASSPRVTGELFF | TRBJ2-2 | NA | 13 | TRBV25-1 | many
TGTGCCAGCAGCCCAGTGACAGGGGGCACTGAAGCTTTCTTT | CASSPVTGGTEAFF | TRBJ1-1 | TRBD1 | 14 | TRBV7-9 | many
TGCAGCGTCCCCCCTGGGCGGACCTACAATGAGCAGTTCTTC | CSVPPGRTYNEQFF | TRBJ2-1 | NA | 14 | TRBV29-1 | NA
TGCAGTGCCCACCCGCCTAACAATGAGCAGTTCTTC | CSAHPPNNEQFF | TRBJ2-1 | NA | 12 | TRBV20-1 | few
TGTGCCAGCAGCTTATTCGTAGCGGGAAACGGGGAGCTGTTTTTT | CASSLFVAGNGELFF | TRBJ2-2 | TRBD2 | 15 | TRBV7-9 | many
TGCGCCAGCAGCCATGCCGCTAGCGCAATTTACAATGAGCAGTTCTTC | CASSHAASAIYNEQFF | TRBJ2-1 | NA | 16 | TRBV4-3 | many
TGTGCCAGCAGTTTCACACCTCTCGGGTACAATGAGCAGTTCTTC | CASSFTPLGYNEQFF | TRBJ2-1 | NA | 15 | TRBV27 | many
TGTGCCAGCAGATCCCCGGACAGGGATGGAGAGACCCAGTACTTC | CASRSPDRDGETQYF | TRBJ2-5 | TRBD1 | 15 | TRBV12-3/TRBV12-4 | NA
TGCGCCAGCAGTGAGCCGGCGGGACAGTACTTC | CASSEPAGQYF | TRBJ2-7 | NA | 11 | TRBV10-2 | many
TGTGCCAGCAGCATTCACAGGGTAGTAAACACCTACAATGAGCAGTTCTTC | CASSIHRVVNTYNEQFF | TRBJ2-1 | NA | 17 | TRBV11-2 | many
TGTGCCAGCAGTTCCAGGGACAGGAAGGGGGAGACCCAGTACTTC | CASSSRDRKGETQYF | TRBJ2-5 | TRBD1 | 15 | TRBV12-3/TRBV12-4 | few
TGTGCCAGCATGAAGACAGGCCAAGAGACCCAGTACTTC | CASMKTGQETQYF | TRBJ2-5 | NA | 13 | TRBV5-6 | many
TGTGCCAGCAGCGCTCCCCGCGGACTAGCGGACAATGAGCAGTTCTTC | CASSAPRGLADNEQFF | TRBJ2-1 | TRBD2 | 16 | TRBV11-2 | NA
TGTGCCAGCAGCTTAGCCAGCCCCGGGGGCGCGTCCTACAATGAGCAGTTCTTC | CASSLASPGGASYNEQFF | TRBJ2-1 | NA | 18 | TRBV7-2 | many
TGTGCCAGCTCACGACCGTTACAGGCTTCCTACGAGCAGTACTTC | CASSRPLQASYEQYF | TRBJ2-7 | NA | 15 | TRBV18 | many
TGTGCCAGCAGCATACCACGGGGGTTCTACAATGAGCAGTTCTTC | CASSIPRGFYNEQFF | TRBJ2-1 | NA | 15 | TRBV5-5 | many
TGCGCCAGCAGCCAAGGGTTTAGCGGGCAAGCCAAAAACATTCAGTACTTC | CASSQGFSGQAKNIQYF | TRBJ2-4 | TRBD2 | 17 | TRBV4-3 | many
TGTGCCAGCAGTCCGGCGGAGGGCTCCTACGAGCAGTACTTC | CASSPAEGSYEQYF | TRBJ2-7 | NA | 14 | TRBV12-3/TRBV12-4 | few
TGTGCCAGCAGCCTGGACAGTTTAGGTGAGCAGTTCTTC | CASSLDSLGEQFF | TRBJ2-1 | NA | 13 | TRBV14 | many
TGTGCCAGCAGCCCTTATACTCCCTCCAATGAGCAGTTCTTC | CASSPYTPSNEQFF | TRBJ2-1 | NA | 14 | TRBV4-2 | medium-sized
TGTGCCAGCAGCTTATACGGACAAATTTTCTACGAGCAGTACTTC | CASSLYGQIFYEQYF | TRBJ2-7 | NA | 15 | TRBV11-2 | many
TGTGCCAGCAGGTACCGGGACAGCACCTACGAGCAGTACTTC | CASRYRDSTYEQYF | TRBJ2-7 | TRBD1 | 14 | TRBV2 | many
TGTGCCAGCAGCTTAGGGTACGAAAAACTGTTTTTT | CASSLGYEKLFF | TRBJ1-4 | NA | 12 | TRBV11-2 | many
TGTGCCAGCAGTCCCCTGCGGGAGGACTCCTACAATGAGCAGTTCTTC | CASSPLREDSYNEQFF | TRBJ2-1 | TRBD2 | 16 | TRBV28 | NA
TGTGCCAGCAGCTACGGGAGCGGGTACGAGCAGTACTTC | CASSYGSGYEQYF | TRBJ2-7 | NA | 13 | TRBV7-2 | many